This passage covers 30 T cell receptor beta chains from one sample sequenced in a study of blood T cell repertoires in COVID-19. Only in-frame clones appear in the TCRdb table, and some are missing; sequencing was by immunoSEQ multiplex PCR. The table has roughly 100,000 clones, 81% seen once. Sequencing was performed on peripheral blood. Receptor source: a man older than 75 with acute or convalescent COVID-19.

This chain joins TRBV18 and TRBJ1-2; no definite D call. The V gene's germline CDR1 is KGHSH and CDR2 LQKENI. CDR3 size: 15 residues. Trimming took 5 bases from V and 4 from J, leaving 17 bases between them. The CDR3 bases are TGTGCCAGCTCATCGGCTATGGCGGATTCCTATGGCTACACCTTC. Translating gives CASSSAMADSYGYTF.

The chain links TRBV7-2 to TRBJ1-5; D not resolved. Germline CDR1 and CDR2: SGHTA and FQGNSA. Trimming pared 2 bases from V and 2 bases from J, leaving 10 bases between. There are 15 residues in the CDR3. The CDR3 loop reads CASSLSWGGNQPQHF. The CDR3 region has the DNA TGTGCCAGCAGCTTAAGCTGGGGAGGCAATCAGCCCCAGCATTTT.

This chain uses TRBV28 with TRBJ2-7; 7 nucleotides line up with TRBD1. The V gene end was trimmed by 6 bases and the J gene end by 0 bases; junction bases not matched to a gene: 8. This CDR3 has 15 amino acids. Germline CDR1 reads MDHEN; CDR2 reads SYDVKM. CDR3 bases: TGTGCCAGCAGCCCCGGGACAGCTTTCTCCTACGAGCAGTACTTC. Translation gives CASSPGTAFSYEQYF.

This clone has a single count. The gene calls are TRBV7-9 and TRBJ2-7, with TRBD2 matching over 7 bases. The germline V gene encodes CDR1 SEHNR and CDR2 FQNEAQ (reference sequence). This CDR3 region has 14 residues. V lost 1 base, J lost 4 bases, and 4 bases stayed unmatched. The CDR3 DNA reads as TGTGCCAGCAGCTTAGAGACTAGCAGGTACGAGCAGTACTTC. Residues: CASSLETSRYEQYF.

V gene TRBV19 combines with J gene TRBJ2-6; 11 positions match TRBD1. The CDR3 is made up of 20 amino acids. V shed 4 bases, J shed 3 bases, and the junction held 14 bases outside the gene matches. CDR1 is LNHDA, CDR2 SQIVND, per germline (reference sequence). The CDR3 nucleotides are TGTGCCAGTAGTACCGGACAGGGGGCACCCCGATGGTATGGGGCCAACGTCCTGACTTTC. Translating it yields CASSTGQGAPRWYGANVLTF.

Only a few counts were recorded for this clone. V is TRBV2 and J is TRBJ2-7; a weak D match, TRBD1 (5 bases). The germline gives CDR1 SNHLY, CDR2 FYNNEI. The V and J ends lost 6 bases and 3 bases respectively, with 9 bases between them. The CDR3 loop spans 12 amino acids. CDR3 protein: CASRQDGYEQYF. CDR3 nucleotides: TGTGCCAGCAGACAGGACGGCTACGAGCAGTACTTC.

This chain connects TRBV4-1 to TRBJ2-1, with 7 bases identical to TRBD2. This CDR3 is built from 16 residues. Germline values: CDR1 MGHRA, CDR2 YSYEKL. Trimming cost V 4 bases and J 3 bases; bases outside gene matches: 9. CDR3 region: CASSRGGAGNYNEQFF. The DNA of the CDR3 is TGCGCCAGCAGCCGGGGTGGAGCGGGAAACTACAATGAGCAGTTCTTC.

This chain links TRBV29-1 with TRBJ2-4; TRBD1 agrees at 7 bases. The CDR3 has 12 amino acids. Unmatched junction bases numbered 0, after V lost 4 bases and J lost 3 bases. Germline CDR1 and CDR2: SQVTM and ANQGSEA. The CDR3 DNA sequence: TGCAGCGTTGGGGACAGCAAAAACATTCAGTACTTC. Its translation is CSVGDSKNIQYF.

The chain employs TRBV12-3 or TRBV12-4 and TRBJ2-5; 7 nucleotides align to TRBD1. The CDR3 runs 13 residues. The V segment lost 6 bases and the J segment 4 bases; nucleotides outside the gene matches: 5. CDR3 sequence (DNA): TGTGCCAGCAGGAAAACAGGGGCAGAGACCCAGTACTTC. Translating it yields CASRKTGAETQYF.

This clone was seen at least ten times. The V and J genes are TRBV15 and TRBJ1-1; D ambiguous. The CDR3 is 13 amino acids. Germline V lookup: CDR1 LNHNV, CDR2 YYDKDF (reference sequence). Deletions cut 1 base from V and 1 base from J, with 4 bases between. This chain's CDR3 is CATSRVQNTEAFF. CDR3 in DNA: TGTGCCACCAGCAGAGTACAGAACACTGAAGCTTTCTTT.

The rearrangement joins TRBV19 to TRBJ2-2, with D possibly matching TRBD2 (7 bases). Trimming pared 4 bases from V and 0 bases from J, leaving 12 bases between. CDR1 is LNHDA and CDR2 is SQIVND in the germline V gene (reference sequence). The CDR3 sequence is 16 residues long. CDR3 loop: CASSTIGGANTGELFF. The CDR3 nucleotides read TGTGCCAGTAGTACGATAGGGGGGGCGAACACCGGGGAGCTGTTTTTT.

The J gene is TRBJ2-5, the V gene TRBV30; 15 bases are shared with TRBD2. The V and J ends lost 3 bases and 4 bases, in that order; junction bases with no gene match: 6. The CDR3 has 16 residues. Looked up from germline, CDR1 is GTSNPN and CDR2 is SVGIG (reference sequence). Here the CDR3 reads CAWRWTSGRGVETQYF. The CDR3 region has the DNA TGTGCCTGGAGGTGGACTAGCGGGAGGGGGGTAGAGACCCAGTACTTC.

This sequence joins TRBV28 and TRBJ1-5, with D unresolved. Between the trimmed V and J ends, which lost 5 bases and 9 bases, there was a span of 14 bases. The CDR3 consists of 13 residues. Germline V CDR1 and CDR2: MDHEN, SYDVKM. The CDR3: CASSGWALGPQHF. CDR3 DNA: TGTGCCAGCAGTGGGTGGGCCTTGGGGCCCCAGCATTTT.

In its sample, this clone was seen once. The chain joins TRBV5-1 to TRBJ2-2; 7 bases fit TRBD1. The germline CDR1 and CDR2 sequences are SGHRS and YFSETQ. V lost 4 bases and J lost 1; bases outside the gene matches: 4. The CDR3 is made up of 15 amino acids. The DNA for the CDR3 is TGCGCCAGCAGCGTAGACAGGGTGAACACCGGGGAGCTGTTTTTT. This gives the protein CASSVDRVNTGELFF.

The rearrangement uses TRBV29-1 and TRBJ2-3, with TRBD2 matching 8 bases. There are 13 residues in the CDR3. Germline trimming cut 6 bases from V and 2 bases from J; bases unmatched to any gene: 4. Germline CDR1 and CDR2: SQVTM and ANQGSEA. The CDR3 sequence is CSVVAGPTDTQYF. The CDR3 DNA reads TGCAGCGTAGTAGCGGGACCCACAGATACGCAGTATTTT.

This chain connects TRBV10-3 to TRBJ2-1, with 7 bases aligning to TRBD2. The germline CDR1 and CDR2 sequences are ENHRY and SYGVKD. V shed 10 bases and J 6 bases; nucleotides not matched to a gene: 15. The CDR3 consists of 15 residues. The CDR3 reads CATLRLADAPNEQFF. The CDR3 DNA reads as TGTGCCACCCTTCGACTAGCAGATGCCCCCAATGAGCAGTTCTTC.

This clone was observed a handful of times. The rearrangement links TRBV5-1 to TRBJ2-7; weak D call: TRBD1 (5 bases). V dropped 4 bases and J dropped 2 bases, with 13 bases sitting between them. This CDR3 is 14 amino acids long. In germline, CDR1 is SGHRS, CDR2 YFSETQ. CDR3 amino acids: CASSPSKGAYEQYF. Written as DNA, the CDR3 is TGCGCCAGCAGCCCAAGCAAAGGGGCCTACGAGCAGTACTTC.

J is TRBJ1-1 and V is TRBV18; TRBD1 is a possible D gene (5 bases). The CDR3 sequence is 15 residues long. The germline gives CDR1 KGHSH, CDR2 LQKENI. Trimming cost V 6 bases and J 1 base, with 15 bases left between them. The CDR3, as DNA: TGTGCCAGCTCGCGAGACAGAGGCCAGAACACTGAAGCTTTCTTT. Translation gives CASSRDRGQNTEAFF.

This clone turned up a few times. The chain combines TRBV5-1 with TRBJ2-7; D call uncertain. Germline CDR1 is SGHRS and CDR2 is YFSETQ. V lost 1 base and J 5 bases, leaving 13 bases between the germline ends. This CDR3 region has 14 residues. Here the CDR3 DNA reads TGCGCCAGCAGCTTGTACCCCGGGTCTGACGAGCAGTACTTC. As protein: CASSLYPGSDEQYF. Full variable domain (rest looked up from reference TRBV5-1 and TRBJ2-7): KAGVTQTPRYLIKTRGQQVTLSCSPISGHRSVSWYQQTPGQGLQFLFEYFSETQRNKGNFPGRFSGRQFSNSRSEMNVSTLELGDSALYLCASSLYPGSDEQYFGPGTRLTVT.

The V and J genes are TRBV24-1 and TRBJ2-7, with 9 bases identical to TRBD1. This CDR3 region has 15 residues. The V and J ends lost 2 bases and 6 bases, in that order; junction bases with no gene match: 7. Germline CDR1 KGHDR, CDR2 SFDVKD. Here the CDR3 DNA reads TGTGCCACCAGTGATTCTCGGACAGGGGAGGTCGAGCAGTACTTC. Amino acid sequence: CATSDSRTGEVEQYF.

The chain uses TRBV5-1 and TRBJ1-6; 11 bases align to TRBD1. V lost 0 bases and J lost 7; bases outside the gene matches: 6. Germline CDR1 reads SGHRS; CDR2 reads YFSETQ. The CDR3 has 17 residues. This CDR3 is CASSLEMDRGLNSPLHF. Here the CDR3 DNA reads TGCGCCAGCAGCTTGGAGATGGACAGGGGGCTGAATTCACCCCTCCACTTT.

V and J are TRBV6-2 or TRBV6-3 and TRBJ2-1; the match to TRBD2 covers 8 bases. This CDR3 spans 16 amino acids. CDR1 MNHEY and CDR2 SVGEGT come from the germline V gene. J gave up 5 bases and V 5 bases, and 11 bases lay outside the gene matches. The CDR3 loop reads CASSPGSGRGNNEQFF. In DNA, the CDR3 is TGTGCCAGCAGTCCGGGGAGCGGGAGAGGAAACAATGAGCAGTTCTTC.

This chain joins TRBV5-1 and TRBJ1-2, with 8 bases aligning to TRBD1. Looked up from germline, CDR1 is SGHRS and CDR2 is YFSETQ. V shed 4 bases and J 0 bases; nucleotides not matched to a gene: 8. This CDR3 has 16 residues. CDR3 sequence: CASSPGTGPANYGYTF. The CDR3 region has the DNA TGCGCCAGCAGCCCGGGGACAGGCCCAGCTAACTATGGCTACACCTTC.

This chain joins TRBV7-9 and TRBJ1-3, with 8 bases identical to TRBD1. J gave up 4 bases and V 5 bases, and 7 bases lay outside the gene matches. This CDR3 is 15 amino acids long. Germline V gene lookup returns CDR1 SEHNR and CDR2 FQNEAQ (reference sequence). The CDR3 sequence is CASSRWTGTGNTIYF. DNA for the CDR3: TGTGCCAGCAGCAGATGGACAGGGACAGGAAACACCATATATTTT.

V is TRBV7-9 and J is TRBJ2-3; 8 bases map to TRBD2. CDR3 length: 17 residues. Germline CDR1 and CDR2: SEHNR and FQNEAQ (reference sequence). Trimming removed 1 base from V and 1 base from J; junction bases left unmatched: 7. The CDR3 bases are TGTGCCAGCAGCTTAGGGGCTAGCGGGCTTCGCACAGATACGCAGTATTTT. Its protein product is CASSLGASGLRTDTQYF. The full variable domain, with the rest looked up from reference TRBV7-9 and TRBJ2-3, is DTGVSQNPRHKITKRGQNVTFRCDPISEHNRLYWYRQTLGQGPEFLTYFQNEAQLEKSRLLSDRFSAERPKGSFSTLEIQRTEQGDSAMYLCASSLGASGLRTDTQYFGPGTRLTVL.

A single count supports this clone. The V gene is TRBV5-1, the J gene TRBJ2-1; 7 nucleotides align to TRBD2. Per germline, CDR1 SGHRS and CDR2 YFSETQ. The ends lost 5 bases at V and 3 bases at J; junction bases unmatched: 8. CDR3 size: 15 residues. CDR3 sequence: CASRSSGLFYNEQFF. CDR3 in DNA: TGCGCCAGCAGGTCTAGCGGCCTTTTCTACAATGAGCAGTTCTTC.

The V gene is TRBV18, the J gene TRBJ2-5, with D possibly being TRBD1 (6 bases). The length of the CDR3 is 17 residues. Trimming pared 6 bases from V and 2 bases from J, leaving 22 bases between. Per germline, CDR1 KGHSH and CDR2 LQKENI. CDR3 sequence reads: CASSGEGSRTVQETQYF. CDR3 bases: TGTGCCAGCTCCGGAGAGGGAAGTAGGACAGTACAAGAGACCCAGTACTTC.

This rearrangement joins TRBV3-1 (or the pseudogene TRBV3-2) to TRBJ1-1; a weak D match, TRBD1 (5 bases). This CDR3 has 14 residues. V was pared by 4 bases and J by 0 bases, with 9 bases between. Looked up from germline, CDR1 is LGHDT and CDR2 is YNNKEL (reference sequence). The CDR3 spells CASSLRQLNTEAFF. DNA for the CDR3: TGTGCCAGCAGCCTCCGACAGCTGAACACTGAAGCTTTCTTT.

This CDR3 is CASSPRSGAYTQYF. The CDR3 bases are TGTGCCAGCAGTCCGCGGTCAGGGGCATATACGCAGTATTTT. V gene TRBV27 combines with J gene TRBJ2-3; possibly TRBD1 for D (6 bases). The CDR3 is made up of 14 amino acids. Germline V gives CDR1 MNHEY, CDR2 SMNVEV (reference sequence). V was shortened by 5 bases and J by 7 bases, with 16 bases between the two germline ends.

The CDR3 protein is CAIRGNGVREGGYEAFF. Written as DNA, the CDR3 is TGTGCCATCAGGGGAAACGGGGTGAGGGAGGGAGGCTATGAAGCTTTCTTT. The gene calls are TRBV10-3 and TRBJ1-1; no clear D. The CDR3 loop spans 17 amino acids. The ends were cut back, 6 bases at V and 7 bases at J, with 27 bases in the middle. The germline V gene encodes CDR1 ENHRY and CDR2 SYGVKD.